This TCR beta chain is from a study of blood T cell repertoires in COVID-19. Across the study: Acute and convalescent COVID-19 specimens originated in the United States, Italy and Spain. Sources were T cells, B-cell-depleted T cells, or PBMCs; the material itself was cDNA or gDNA.

Methods used by the authors: Reference gene primer amplification gave nucleated cell count estimates. Profiling relied on immunoSEQ multiplex PCR, and the TCRdb table lists in-frame clones only, not all of them. From that table come the V and J calls and clone size; the DNA was used to work out D and trimming. The sample consists of roughly 100,000 clones, under 80% of them appearing once. V lost 4 bases and J lost 4, with 19 bases in between. Germline CDR1 and CDR2: GTSNPN and SVGIG (reference sequence). The CDR3 runs 16 residues. The TCR sequence derives from a woman aged 70 to 79 with acute or convalescent COVID-19. The sequenced sample was peripheral blood. The chain links TRBV30 to TRBJ1-4; a weak D match, TRBD1 (5 bases). The CDR3 DNA reads as TGTGCCTGGACAAGGCGCGGGACGGCCTTTAATGAAAAACTGTTTTTT. Its protein product is CAWTRRGTAFNEKLFF.